These 27 T cell receptor beta chains came from one sample sequenced in a study of beta chain features in type 1 diabetes. Study-wide results and caveats: Shortening that was moderate but significant affected the TCRB CDR3s of Type 1 diabetes patients in all four CD4+ subsets.

What these receptors recognize is not known. cDNA synthesis used the whole RNA isolate, giving expressed TCRB sequences. The assay was immunoSEQ multiplex PCR, and TCRdb's table has in-frame clones only and misses some. The repertoire holds around 160,000 clones, with 7.5% to 9.5% as singletons. The sequencing sample was made of central memory CD4+ T cells from blood. The receptors were sampled from a woman between 18 and 29 years old with type 1 diabetes.

This clone has just a few counts. This chain joins TRBV4-3 and TRBJ2-6; D call uncertain. Germline V gene data show CDR1 as LGHNA and CDR2 as YSLEER. Trimming removed 0 bases at V and 0 bases at J, with 9 bases between. The CDR3 extends over 17 amino acids. CDR3 sequence: CASSQEPTFSGANVLTF. The CDR3, as DNA: TGCGCCAGCAGCCAAGAGCCTACCTTCTCTGGGGCCAACGTCCTGACTTTC.

This clone was observed a few times. This CDR3 is CASSLPTGSNGYTF. CDR3 nucleotides: TGTGCCAGCAGTTTACCGACAGGGTCGAATGGCTACACCTTC. The rearrangement joins TRBV28 to TRBJ1-2; 7 nucleotides match TRBD1. Germline CDR1 reads MDHEN; CDR2 reads SYDVKM. This CDR3 comprises 14 residues. Trimming cost V 2 bases and J 6 bases; bases outside gene matches: 6.

This clone was counted between two and nine times. The rearrangement joins TRBV10-1 to TRBJ1-2; D remains unclear. The germline V gene encodes CDR1 WNHNN and CDR2 SYGVQD (reference sequence). Trimming removed 6 bases from V and 2 bases from J, with 10 bases in between. This CDR3 has 13 residues. In DNA form, the CDR3 reads TGCGCCAGCAGCCTCGACGGGAACTATGGCTACACCTTC. This codes for CASSLDGNYGYTF.

In its sample, this clone was seen a few times. The rearrangement joins TRBV19 to TRBJ1-1; 10 bases agree with TRBD1. Germline CDR1 reads LNHDA; CDR2 reads SQIVND (reference sequence). The CDR3 runs 17 residues. V lost 7 bases and J lost 2; bases outside the gene matches: 13. CDR3 DNA: TGTGCCAGTACGCGACAGGGGGCCCGGGCGGGTAACACTGAAGCTTTCTTT. The encoded protein is CASTRQGARAGNTEAFF.

V usage is TRBV29-1 and J usage is TRBJ2-2; D possibly corresponds to TRBD2 (5 bases). The CDR3 has 14 residues. Germline assignment: CDR1 SQVTM and CDR2 ANQGSEA. Trimming pared 4 bases from V and 10 bases from J, leaving 19 bases between. The CDR3 loop is CSVATGYPREELFF. The CDR3 coding sequence is TGCAGCGTTGCCACCGGGTACCCGAGGGAGGAGCTGTTTTTT.

This clone was detected only a few times. This rearrangement joins TRBV15 to TRBJ1-5; D ambiguous. CDR1 is LNHNV, CDR2 YYDKDF, per germline (reference sequence). With 0 bases removed from V and 9 bases from J, the gap between germline ends came to 6 bases. The CDR3 covers 12 residues. The CDR3 sequence is CATSRDLAPQHF. The DNA of the CDR3 is TGTGCCACCAGCAGAGATTTGGCGCCCCAGCATTTT.

This chain joins TRBV2 and TRBJ2-3; D call uncertain. Looked up from germline, CDR1 is SNHLY and CDR2 is FYNNEI. The germline V and J ends were trimmed by 3 bases and 4 bases, with 5 bases remaining between them. The CDR3 covers 12 residues. CDR3 region: CASSDQADTQYF. The DNA for the CDR3 is TGTGCCAGCAGTGATCAGGCAGATACGCAGTATTTT.

This clone has only a few counts. The rearrangement joins TRBV4-3 to TRBJ1-2; 7 bases fit TRBD1. The V and J ends lost 3 bases and 4 bases, in that order; junction bases with no gene match: 2. The germline V gene has CDR1 LGHNA and CDR2 YSLEER. The length of the CDR3 is 13 residues. In nucleotides, the CDR3 is TGCGCCAGCAGCCAGACAGGGTCCTATGGCTACACCTTC. This sequence encodes CASSQTGSYGYTF.

The V call is TRBV7-3, the J call TRBJ2-5; no clear D. Germline-derived CDR1 and CDR2 are SGHTA and FQGTGA. V was shortened by 1 base and J by 1 base, with 4 bases between the two germline ends. The CDR3 consists of 13 residues. CDR3 nucleotides: TGTGCCAGCAGCTTAATCAGCCAAGAGACCCAGTACTTC. This sequence encodes CASSLISQETQYF.

The chain links TRBV2 to TRBJ1-2; possibly TRBD1 for D (5 bases). CDR1 is SNHLY, CDR2 FYNNEI, per germline. Trimming left V 7 bases short and J 4 bases short, with 10 bases between. The CDR3 extends over 12 amino acids. The CDR3 region has the DNA TGTGCCAGCACCCTCGACAGCTATGGCTACACCTTC. As protein: CASTLDSYGYTF.

This clone was observed a few times. The chain recombines TRBV11-2 with TRBJ2-7, with TRBD1 identical over 8 bases. Germline V gives CDR1 SGHAT, CDR2 FQNNGV. CDR3 length: 13 amino acids. Unmatched junction bases numbered 2, after V lost 4 bases and J lost 3 bases. The CDR3 bases are TGTGCCAGCAGCTCGGACAGGGACTACGAGCAGTACTTC. It is translated as CASSSDRDYEQYF.

The DNA for the CDR3 is TGTGCCACCAGCTCGCGGACAGGGCATGAGCCCCAGCATTTT. Translation gives CATSSRTGHEPQHF. The V gene is TRBV15, the J gene TRBJ1-5; 8 nucleotides match TRBD1. Germline V gene data show CDR1 as LNHNV and CDR2 as YYDKDF (reference sequence). Trimming removed 5 bases from V and 8 bases from J; junction bases left unmatched: 8. The CDR3 is made up of 14 amino acids.

The CDR3 loop reads CASSLSSGSRLKTQYF. The CDR3 DNA follows: TGTGCCAGCAGCTTATCGAGCGGGAGCCGATTAAAGACCCAGTACTTC. The chain couples TRBV5-4 to TRBJ2-5, with 8 bases lining up with TRBD2. Trimming took 2 bases from V and 6 from J; bases not matched to a gene: 12. Germline CDR1 and CDR2: SGHNT and YYREEE (reference sequence). CDR3 length: 16 residues.

This clone was found a few times. This chain uses TRBV19 with TRBJ1-3; possibly TRBD1 for D (5 bases). The germline gives CDR1 LNHDA, CDR2 SQIVND (reference sequence). Trimming left V 4 bases short and J 4 bases short, with 14 bases between. This CDR3 region has 15 residues. The CDR3 is CASSTIQGSGNTIYF. In nucleotides, the CDR3 is TGTGCCAGTAGTACCATCCAGGGTTCCGGAAACACCATATATTTT.

The J gene is TRBJ2-7, the V gene TRBV30; D perhaps matches TRBD1 (6 bases). Germline V gene sequence: CDR1 GTSNPN, CDR2 SVGIG (reference sequence). CDR3 length: 11 residues. Trimming cost V 2 bases and J 6 bases, with 8 bases left between them. The DNA of the CDR3 is TGTGCCTGGAGTAGACAGGCCGAGCAGTACTTC. It yields the protein CAWSRQAEQYF.

In the case of this clone: The same CDR3 also results from other DNA sequences found in this sample. J is TRBJ2-7 and V is TRBV7-2; D gene ambiguous. The CDR3 extends over 13 amino acids. CDR1 is SGHTA, CDR2 FQGNSA, per germline. V was clipped by 1 base and J by 0 bases, with 4 bases between them. Here the CDR3 reads CASSLGVSYEQYF. In DNA, the CDR3 is TGTGCCAGCAGCTTAGGAGTCTCCTACGAGCAGTACTTC. The whole variable domain, remainder taken from reference TRBV7-2 and TRBJ2-7, is GAGVSQSPSNKVTEKGKDVELRCDPISGHTALYWYRQSLGQGLEFLIYFQGNSAPDKSGLPSDRFSAERTGGSVSTLTIQRTQQEDSAVYLCASSLGVSYEQYFGPGTRLTVT.

On this clone: Other DNA sequences in this specimen translate into the identical CDR3. This rearrangement joins TRBV29-1 to TRBJ1-1; 9 nucleotides align to TRBD1. CDR1 is SQVTM, CDR2 ANQGSEA, per germline. The V segment lost 5 bases and the J segment 1 base; nucleotides outside the gene matches: 2. There are 13 residues in the CDR3. The CDR3 protein is CSVKGQGNTEAFF. DNA for the CDR3: TGCAGCGTTAAGGGACAGGGGAACACTGAAGCTTTCTTT.

This chain uses TRBV2 with TRBJ1-2; the D is unclear. The CDR3 is 14 amino acids. CDR1 is SNHLY and CDR2 is FYNNEI in the germline V gene. The ends were cut back, 3 bases at V and 1 base at J, with 9 bases in the middle. This chain's CDR3 is CASSDSGRNYGYTF. CDR3 nucleotide sequence: TGTGCCAGCAGTGACAGTGGGCGTAACTATGGCTACACCTTC.

In nucleotides, the CDR3 is TGTGCCAGCAGCAGAAGCGGAGGGTTCACCGGGGAGCTGTTTTTT. It codes for CASSRSGGFTGELFF. This chain uses TRBV5-6 with TRBJ2-2, with TRBD2 as a possible D gene (6 bases). CDR3 length: 15 amino acids. CDR1 and CDR2 (germline): SGHDT, YYEEEE. The V end was cut by 4 bases, the J end by 4 bases, with 14 bases between. The full variable domain, in which reference TRBV5-6 and TRBJ2-2 provide the parts outside the CDR3, is DAGVTQSPTHLIKTRGQQVTLRCSPKSGHDTVSWYQQALGQGPQFIFQYYEEEERQRGNFPDRFSGHQFPNYSSELNVNALLLGDSALYLCASSRSGGFTGELFFGEGSRLTVL.

This clone was counted between two and nine times. The CDR3 protein is CASGSASFGGSYNEQFF. In DNA form, the CDR3 reads TGTGCTAGTGGTTCCGCCTCGTTCGGCGGGAGTTACAATGAGCAGTTCTTC. J is TRBJ2-1 and V is TRBV12-5; TRBD2 matches at 7 bases. V lost 4 bases, J lost 4 bases, and 13 bases stayed unmatched. Germline CDR1 is LGHNT and CDR2 is FRNRAP. CDR3 length equals 17 residues. The full variable domain, its missing parts supplied by reference TRBV12-5 and TRBJ2-1, is DARVTQTPRHKVTEMGQEVTMRCQPILGHNTVFWYRQTMMQGLELLAYFRNRAPLDDSGMPKDRFSAEMPDATLATLKIQPSEPRDSAVYFCASGSASFGGSYNEQFFGPGTRLTVL.

There are a few counts of this clone. This chain links TRBV6-5 with TRBJ2-7; D may be TRBD1 (5 bases). CDR3 length: 12 amino acids. Trimming stripped 5 bases from V and 3 bases from J, with 8 bases between. Germline V lookup: CDR1 MNHEY, CDR2 SVGAGI. The DNA of the CDR3 is TGTGCCAGCAGTCAGGGATTCTACGAGCAGTACTTC. Translation gives CASSQGFYEQYF.

This clone was picked up a small number of times. CDR3 nucleotide sequence: TGTGCCAGCAGTGACAGGGGGACGGAGACCCAGTACTTC. Protein: CASSDRGTETQYF. The V gene is TRBV6-6, the J gene TRBJ2-7, with TRBD1 matching 9 bases. The end of the DNA is better explained by TRBJ2-5, so the J call may be wrong. The germline V gene has CDR1 MNHNY and CDR2 SVGAGI (reference sequence). This CDR3 contains 13 residues.

In this sample, this clone turned up a few times. The rearrangement joins TRBV15 to TRBJ1-5; 7 bases are shared with TRBD1. V shed 1 base, J shed 7 bases, and the junction held 7 bases outside the gene matches. Germline CDR1 and CDR2: LNHNV and YYDKDF (reference sequence). The CDR3 has 15 residues. The chain's CDR3 is CATSRAPDRDQPQHF. CDR3 coding DNA: TGTGCCACCAGCAGAGCACCAGACAGGGACCAGCCCCAGCATTTT.

This chain links TRBV29-1 with TRBJ1-3, with D hard to call. The V and J ends lost 3 bases and 5 bases respectively, with 14 bases between them. The germline gives CDR1 SQVTM, CDR2 ANQGSEA. This CDR3 is 14 amino acids long. In DNA form, the CDR3 reads TGCAGCGTTGATGGCAGGTTAACCAGAAACACCATATATTTT. As protein: CSVDGRLTRNTIYF.

V is TRBV5-4 and J is TRBJ1-2; no clear D gene. The CDR3 sequence is 14 residues long. V was trimmed by 4 bases and J by 5 bases, leaving 15 bases between them. The germline V gene has CDR1 SGHNT and CDR2 YYREEE (reference sequence). The CDR3 loop reads CASSLRTSQYGYTF. In nucleotides, the CDR3 is TGTGCCAGCAGCCTCCGGACTTCCCAATATGGCTACACCTTC.

V is TRBV28 and J is TRBJ2-1; TRBD1 is a possible D gene (5 bases). The V and J ends lost 8 bases and 0 bases respectively, with 14 bases between them. This CDR3 comprises 15 residues. The germline CDR1 and CDR2 sequences are MDHEN and SYDVKM. CDR3 nucleotides: TGTGCCAGCCCCCCGACAGAGAGCTCCTACAATGAGCAGTTCTTC. As protein: CASPPTESSYNEQFF.

This clone has more than one count but fewer than ten. The chain uses TRBV20-1 and TRBJ2-1; D is ambiguous. CDR3 length equals 11 residues. The germline V gene has CDR1 DFQATT and CDR2 SNEGSKA (reference sequence). The germline V and J ends were trimmed by 3 bases and 8 bases, with 8 bases remaining between them. The chain's CDR3 is CSASPEDEQFF. For the CDR3, the DNA is TGCAGTGCTAGTCCCGAGGATGAGCAGTTCTTC.